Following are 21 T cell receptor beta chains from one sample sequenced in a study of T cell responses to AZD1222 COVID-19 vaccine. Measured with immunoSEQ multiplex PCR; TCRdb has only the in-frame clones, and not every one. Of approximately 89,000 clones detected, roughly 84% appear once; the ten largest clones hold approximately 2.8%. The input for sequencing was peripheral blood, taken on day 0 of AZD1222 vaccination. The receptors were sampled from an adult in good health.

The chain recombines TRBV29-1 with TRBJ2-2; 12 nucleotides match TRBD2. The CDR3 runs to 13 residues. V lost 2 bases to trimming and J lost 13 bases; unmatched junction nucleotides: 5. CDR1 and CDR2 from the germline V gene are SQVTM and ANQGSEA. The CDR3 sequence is CSVERLAGGRLFF. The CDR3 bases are TGCAGCGTTGAAAGGCTAGCGGGGGGGCGGCTGTTTTTT.

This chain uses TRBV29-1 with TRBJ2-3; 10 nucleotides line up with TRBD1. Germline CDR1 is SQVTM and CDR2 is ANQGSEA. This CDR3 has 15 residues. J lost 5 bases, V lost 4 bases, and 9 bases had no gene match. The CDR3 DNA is TGCAGCGTTGGGGGCGGGACAGGGGCCTTAGATACGCAGTATTTT. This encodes CSVGGGTGALDTQYF.

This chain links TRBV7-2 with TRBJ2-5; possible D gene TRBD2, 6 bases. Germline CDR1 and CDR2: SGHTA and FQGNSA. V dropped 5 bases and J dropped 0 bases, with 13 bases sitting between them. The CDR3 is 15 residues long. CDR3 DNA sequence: TGTGCCAGCAGCCAAAGCGGGCAGTACCAAGAGACCCAGTACTTC. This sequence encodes CASSQSGQYQETQYF.

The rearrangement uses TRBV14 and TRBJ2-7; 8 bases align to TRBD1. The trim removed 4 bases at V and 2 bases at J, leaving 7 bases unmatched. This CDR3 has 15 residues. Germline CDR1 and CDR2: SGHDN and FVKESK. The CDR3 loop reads CASSLGQGGPYEQYF. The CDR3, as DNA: TGTGCCAGCAGCCTCGGACAGGGTGGTCCCTACGAGCAGTACTTC.

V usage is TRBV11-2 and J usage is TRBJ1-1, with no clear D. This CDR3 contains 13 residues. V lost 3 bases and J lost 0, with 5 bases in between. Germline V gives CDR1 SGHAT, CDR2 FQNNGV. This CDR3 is CASSFTVNTEAFF. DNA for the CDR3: TGTGCCAGCAGCTTTACAGTGAACACTGAAGCTTTCTTT. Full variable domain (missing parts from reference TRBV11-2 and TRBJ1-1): EAGVAQSPRYKIIEKRQSVAFWCNPISGHATLYWYQQILGQGPKLLIQFQNNGVVDDSQLPKDRFSAERLKGVDSTLKIQPAKLEDSAVYLCASSFTVNTEAFFGQGTRLTVV.

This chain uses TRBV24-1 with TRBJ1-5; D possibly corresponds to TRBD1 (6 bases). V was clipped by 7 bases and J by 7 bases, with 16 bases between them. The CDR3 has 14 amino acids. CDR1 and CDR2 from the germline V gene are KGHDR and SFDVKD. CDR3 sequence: CATSMGGPGQPQHF. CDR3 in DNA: TGTGCCACCAGCATGGGGGGCCCGGGGCAGCCCCAGCATTTT.

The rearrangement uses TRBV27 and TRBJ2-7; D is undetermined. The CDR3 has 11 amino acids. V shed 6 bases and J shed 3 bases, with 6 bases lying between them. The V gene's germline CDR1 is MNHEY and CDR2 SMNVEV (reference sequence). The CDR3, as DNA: TGTGCCAGCAGCCCCGGCTACGAGCAGTACTTC. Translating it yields CASSPGYEQYF.

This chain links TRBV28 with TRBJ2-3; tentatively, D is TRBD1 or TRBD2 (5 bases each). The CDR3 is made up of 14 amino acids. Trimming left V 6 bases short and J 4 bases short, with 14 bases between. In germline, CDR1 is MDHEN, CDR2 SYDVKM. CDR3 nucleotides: TGTGCCAGCAGCTCCTCCACGGGGCCAGATACGCAGTATTTT. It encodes CASSSSTGPDTQYF.

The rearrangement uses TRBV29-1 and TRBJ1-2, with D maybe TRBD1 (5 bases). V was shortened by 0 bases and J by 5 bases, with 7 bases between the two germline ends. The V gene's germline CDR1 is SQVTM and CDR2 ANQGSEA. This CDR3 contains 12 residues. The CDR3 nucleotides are TGCAGCGTTGAAGAGGGGGGTTATGGCTACACCTTC. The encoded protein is CSVEEGGYGYTF.

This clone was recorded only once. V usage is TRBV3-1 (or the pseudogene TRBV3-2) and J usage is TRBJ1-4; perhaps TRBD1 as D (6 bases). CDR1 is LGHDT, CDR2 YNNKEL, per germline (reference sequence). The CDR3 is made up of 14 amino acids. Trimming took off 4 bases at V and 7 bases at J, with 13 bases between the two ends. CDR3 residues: CASSRWGQGEKLFF. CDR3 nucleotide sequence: TGTGCCAGCAGCCGGTGGGGACAAGGTGAAAAACTGTTTTTT.

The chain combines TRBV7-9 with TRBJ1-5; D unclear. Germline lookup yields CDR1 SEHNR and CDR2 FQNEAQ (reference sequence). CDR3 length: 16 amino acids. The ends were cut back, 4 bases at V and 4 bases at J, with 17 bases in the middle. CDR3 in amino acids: CASSSGGPQRNQPQHF. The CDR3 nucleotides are TGTGCCAGCAGCTCCGGAGGACCTCAACGGAATCAGCCCCAGCATTTT.

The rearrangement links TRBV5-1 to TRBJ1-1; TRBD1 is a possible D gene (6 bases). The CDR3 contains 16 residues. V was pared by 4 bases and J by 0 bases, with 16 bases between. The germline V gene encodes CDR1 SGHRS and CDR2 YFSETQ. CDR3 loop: CASSHTGTNMNTEAFF. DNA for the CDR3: TGCGCCAGCAGCCATACCGGGACAAATATGAACACTGAAGCTTTCTTT. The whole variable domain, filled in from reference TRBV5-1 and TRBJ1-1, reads KAGVTQTPRYLIKTRGQQVTLSCSPISGHRSVSWYQQTPGQGLQFLFEYFSETQRNKGNFPGRFSGRQFSNSRSEMNVSTLELGDSALYLCASSHTGTNMNTEAFFGQGTRLTVV.

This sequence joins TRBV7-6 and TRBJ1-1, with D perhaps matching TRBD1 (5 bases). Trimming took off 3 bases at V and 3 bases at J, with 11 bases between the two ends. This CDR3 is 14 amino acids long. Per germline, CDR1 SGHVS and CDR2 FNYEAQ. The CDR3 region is CASSFLSGHTEAFF. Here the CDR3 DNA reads TGTGCCAGCAGCTTTTTATCAGGGCACACTGAAGCTTTCTTT.

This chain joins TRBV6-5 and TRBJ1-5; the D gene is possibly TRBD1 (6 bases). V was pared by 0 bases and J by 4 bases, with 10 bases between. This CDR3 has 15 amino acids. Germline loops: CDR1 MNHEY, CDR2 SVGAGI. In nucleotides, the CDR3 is TGTGCCAGCAGTTACTCGGGGGCCTTAAATCAGCCCCAGCATTTT. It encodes CASSYSGALNQPQHF.

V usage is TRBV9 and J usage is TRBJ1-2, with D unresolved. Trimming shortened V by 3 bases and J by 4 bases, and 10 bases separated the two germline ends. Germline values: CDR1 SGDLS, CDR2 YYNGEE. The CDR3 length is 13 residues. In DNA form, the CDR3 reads TGTGCCAGCAGCGCCCCGAAAGGCTATGGCTACACCTTC. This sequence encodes CASSAPKGYGYTF.

CDR3: CASSATDRNYGYTF. In DNA form, the CDR3 reads TGTGCCAGTAGTGCGACGGACAGAAACTATGGCTACACCTTC. The chain carries TRBV19 and TRBJ1-2, with D perhaps TRBD1 (6 bases). V was clipped by 5 bases and J by 2 bases, with 12 bases between them. CDR1 LNHDA and CDR2 SQIVND come from the germline V gene (reference sequence). The CDR3 is 14 residues long. The full variable domain, rest sourced from reference TRBV19 and TRBJ1-2, is DGGITQSPKYLFRKEGQNVTLSCEQNLNHDAMYWYRQDPGQGLRLIYYSQIVNDFQKGDIAEGYSVSREKKESFPLTVTSAQKNPTAFYLCASSATDRNYGYTFGSGTRLTVV.

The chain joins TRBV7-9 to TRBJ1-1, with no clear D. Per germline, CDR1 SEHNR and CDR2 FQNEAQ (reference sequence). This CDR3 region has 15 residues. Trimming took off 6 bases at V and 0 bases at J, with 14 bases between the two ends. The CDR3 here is CASRPPRTVNTEAFF. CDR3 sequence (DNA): TGTGCCAGCAGACCCCCGAGGACGGTGAACACTGAAGCTTTCTTT.

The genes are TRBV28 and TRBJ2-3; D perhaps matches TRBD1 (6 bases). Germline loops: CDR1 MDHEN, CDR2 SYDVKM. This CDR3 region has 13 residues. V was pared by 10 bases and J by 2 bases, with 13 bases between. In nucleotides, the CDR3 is TGTGCCATTTCAGGGGCCCCCACAGATACGCAGTATTTT. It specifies CAISGAPTDTQYF.

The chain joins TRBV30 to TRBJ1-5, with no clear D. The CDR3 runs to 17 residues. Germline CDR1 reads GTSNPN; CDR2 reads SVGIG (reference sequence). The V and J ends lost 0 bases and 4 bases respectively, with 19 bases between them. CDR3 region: CAWSVPLLLQPNQPQHF. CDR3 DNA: TGTGCCTGGAGTGTACCTCTTCTTTTACAGCCAAATCAGCCCCAGCATTTT.

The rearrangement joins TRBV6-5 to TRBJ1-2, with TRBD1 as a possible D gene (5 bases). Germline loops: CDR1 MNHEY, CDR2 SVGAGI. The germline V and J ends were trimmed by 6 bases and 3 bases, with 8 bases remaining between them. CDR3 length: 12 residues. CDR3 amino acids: CASRWGYYGYTF. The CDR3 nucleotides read TGTGCCAGCAGGTGGGGGTACTATGGCTACACCTTC.

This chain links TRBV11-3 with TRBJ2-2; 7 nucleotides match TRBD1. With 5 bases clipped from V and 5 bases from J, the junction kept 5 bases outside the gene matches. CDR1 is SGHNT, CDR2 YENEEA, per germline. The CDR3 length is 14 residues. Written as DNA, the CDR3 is TGTGCCAGCAGCCGGGACAGTGGGACCGGGGAGCTGTTTTTT. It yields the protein CASSRDSGTGELFF.